This T cell receptor beta chain appears in the sequencing data of a study of CD8 T cells in Susac syndrome (dated by TCRdb to the late 2010s). With regard to the full study: Whether CD8+ T cell activation and differentiation in Susac syndrome was antigen driven was tested using repertoire sequencing. The paper's findings and limits, for the study overall: The TCR sequencing and HLA analysis was acknowledged to have included a relatively small number of individuals.

The CDR3 runs 16 residues from the cysteine to the phenylalanine. Only the CDR3 part of the read is kept: 48 bases, read in frame from the first base. Relative to germline, V is 4 bases shorter and J is 3 bases shorter, with 20 bases between their ends. Sequences SGHRS (CDR1) and YFSETQ (CDR2) are obtained from the germline V gene. This clonotype occurred once. Its target antigen remains unknown. No base-level quality is on record; no much larger clone is a single base apart. Evidence from one read is weak. RNA was extracted with the RNeasy kit and 0.5 to 1 ug was reverse transcribed using random hexamers. The immunoSEQ multiplex PCR assay, which covers 54 Vbeta and 13 Jbeta segments, was used to amplify TCR beta CDR3 regions. To correct PCR amplification bias, a synthetic template baseline was used for both primer optimization and computational correction. Under the source paper's analysis protocol: Reads were assigned to V, D and J genes according to IMGT and analyzed in immunoSEQ Analyzer, with only productive sequences retained. To calculate clonality, Shannon entropy was normalized by log2 of the number of productive unique sequences and then subtracted from one. For each patient and control, public and private clones were evaluated within the 100 most prevalent clones. Susac-specific clones were defined as absent from healthy and MS cohorts, some 1,000 published viral clones and other ImmuneACCESS disease sequences. The raw public data were reprocessed by TCRdb itself: fastp quality trimming at Q25, MiXCR clonotype calling, in-frame beta chains only. Every entry covers one CDR3 protein and lists the most common genes and DNA from its rows. These V and J calls are TCRdb output, not the study's own analysis. This sample gives about 180,000 distinct CDR3 sequences in total; roughly 95% of them show up just once. The ten largest make up 0.093% of the sample.

Peripheral blood CD8+ and CD4+ T cells from healthy donors, Susac syndrome patients and multiple sclerosis patients were profiled by high-throughput TCR beta sequencing. Multiple sclerosis controls were treatment-naive patients with stable or active relapsing-remitting disease fulfilling revised McDonald criteria. CD8+ TEMRA cells were enriched by FACS, while bulk CD8+ and CD4+ T cells were purified by magnetic negative isolation. Blood was drawn into EDTA tubes, processed within 24 hours, and PBMCs were isolated by density gradient centrifugation. PBMCs intended for TCR sequencing were frozen in liquid nitrogen and were later thawed in a 37 degrees C water bath. Purity of sorted or isolated CD4+, CD8+ and CD8+ TEMRA cells was at least 90%.

This receptor was obtained from a human donor with multiple sclerosis. Here the chain combines TRBV5-1 and TRBJ2-7; the D match is possibly TRBD1 or TRBD2, with 5 bases aligned in each. Specimen: CD4+ T cells from PBMCs. Read as DNA, the sequence is TGCGCCAGCAGCCCTCTCGCCAAAGGGACGAGCTACGAGCAGTACTTC. This gives the protein CASSPLAKGTSYEQYF.